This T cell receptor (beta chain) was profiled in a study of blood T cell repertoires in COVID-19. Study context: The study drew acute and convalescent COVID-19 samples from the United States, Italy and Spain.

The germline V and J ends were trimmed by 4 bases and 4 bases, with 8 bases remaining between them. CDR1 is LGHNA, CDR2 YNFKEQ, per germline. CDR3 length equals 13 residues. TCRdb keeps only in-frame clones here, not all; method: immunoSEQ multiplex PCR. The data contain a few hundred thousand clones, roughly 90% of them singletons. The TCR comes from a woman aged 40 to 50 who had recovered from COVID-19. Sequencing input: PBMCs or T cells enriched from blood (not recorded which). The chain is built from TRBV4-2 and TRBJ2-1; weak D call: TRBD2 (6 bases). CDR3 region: CASSLAVYNEQFF. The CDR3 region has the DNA TGTGCCAGCAGCCTAGCGGTTTACAATGAGCAGTTCTTC.